This is a list of T cell receptor beta chains from one sample in a study of T cells in Graves' hyperthyroidism and ophthalmopathy. TCRdb reanalysed the multiplex PCR reads using MiXCR and keeps one entry per CDR3 protein. The sample records some 380,000 distinct CDR3 sequences, roughly 14% being singletons. Sequencing was carried out using blood. Receptors were obtained from a man aged 25-40 years with Graves' hyperthyroidism that later progressed to Graves' ophthalmopathy. Both conserved end residues are part of each CDR3. A D gene is named only where the DNA matches it firmly. A row's size may be missing; if present it is once, few, many or a size class.

CDR3: CASSHEGGQAQETQYF; DNA: TGTGCCAGCAGCCACGAGGGGGGACAGGCCCAAGAGACCCAGTACTTC; D: TRBD1; J: TRBJ2-5; V: TRBV7-6; size: many
CDR3: CASSQGGLAGYEQYF; DNA: TGTGCCAGCAGCCAAGGTGGTCTAGCGGGTTATGAGCAGTACTTC; D: TRBD2; J: TRBJ2-7; V: TRBV3-1; size: NA
CDR3: CSAVDSYNQPQHF; DNA: TGCAGTGCCGTGGACAGCTACAATCAGCCCCAGCATTTT; D: NA; J: TRBJ1-5; V: TRBV20-1; size: many
CDR3: CSARIPQGVRGYTF; DNA: TGCAGTGCTAGAATTCCTCAGGGGGTAAGGGGCTACACCTTC; D: TRBD1; J: TRBJ1-2; V: TRBV20-1; size: few
CDR3: CASSSRGGYEQYF; DNA: TGCGCCAGCAGCTCCCGGGGAGGCTACGAGCAGTACTTC; D: NA; J: TRBJ2-7; V: TRBV5-1; size: many
CDR3: CASSTGKNQPQHF; DNA: TGTGCCAGCTCCACAGGGAAAAATCAGCCCCAGCATTTT; D: NA; J: TRBJ1-5; V: TRBV6-2/TRBV6-3; size: NA
CDR3: CSVEDGPSNYGYTF; DNA: TGCAGCGTTGAAGACGGACCCTCTAACTATGGCTACACCTTC; D: NA; J: TRBJ1-2; V: TRBV29-1; size: many
CDR3: CAGSLGGLDIQYF; DNA: TGTGCCGGCAGCTTAGGAGGGTTGGACATTCAGTACTTC; D: NA; J: TRBJ2-4; V: TRBV7-2; size: few
CDR3: CASSFTDRETYEQYF; DNA: TGTGCCAGCAGCTTCACGGACAGGGAAACCTACGAGCAGTACTTC; D: TRBD1; J: TRBJ2-7; V: TRBV13; size: NA
CDR3: CASSPPWTENTYEQYF; DNA: TGTGCCAGCTCACCACCGTGGACAGAAAACACCTACGAGCAGTACTTC; D: NA; J: TRBJ2-7; V: TRBV18; size: few
CDR3: CASSFVRGGGTQYF; DNA: TGTGCCAGCAGTTTTGTTAGGGGCGGCGGGACCCAGTACTTC; D: NA; J: TRBJ2-5; V: TRBV28; size: many
CDR3: CASSVPYGENTEAFF; DNA: TGTGCCAGCAGTGTTCCATACGGAGAGAACACTGAAGCTTTCTTT; D: NA; J: TRBJ1-1; V: TRBV28; size: few
CDR3: CASSFITAYEQYF; DNA: TGTGCCAGCAGTTTTATTACGGCTTACGAGCAGTACTTC; D: NA; J: TRBJ2-7; V: TRBV28; size: many
CDR3: CASSPWAGVINEQFF; DNA: TGTGCCAGCAGCCCATGGGCGGGGGTAATCAATGAGCAGTTCTTC; D: TRBD2; J: TRBJ2-1; V: TRBV11-3; size: many
CDR3: CSAIGTSGNNEQFF; DNA: TGCAGTGCTATCGGGACTAGCGGGAACAATGAGCAGTTCTTC; D: TRBD2; J: TRBJ2-1; V: TRBV20-1; size: many
CDR3: CASKSSVFLYNEQFF; DNA: TGCGCCAGCAAGTCCTCGGTTTTTCTCTACAATGAGCAGTTCTTC; D: NA; J: TRBJ2-1; V: TRBV5-1; size: few
CDR3: CASSGLTPPNYGYTF; DNA: TGTGCCAGCAGTGGACTAACACCGCCAAACTATGGCTACACCTTC; D: NA; J: TRBJ1-2; V: TRBV6-1; size: few
CDR3: CASSQDSSSTQYF; DNA: TGTGCCAGCAGCCAAGATAGTTCGTCGACCCAGTACTTC; D: NA; J: TRBJ2-5; V: TRBV3-1; size: many